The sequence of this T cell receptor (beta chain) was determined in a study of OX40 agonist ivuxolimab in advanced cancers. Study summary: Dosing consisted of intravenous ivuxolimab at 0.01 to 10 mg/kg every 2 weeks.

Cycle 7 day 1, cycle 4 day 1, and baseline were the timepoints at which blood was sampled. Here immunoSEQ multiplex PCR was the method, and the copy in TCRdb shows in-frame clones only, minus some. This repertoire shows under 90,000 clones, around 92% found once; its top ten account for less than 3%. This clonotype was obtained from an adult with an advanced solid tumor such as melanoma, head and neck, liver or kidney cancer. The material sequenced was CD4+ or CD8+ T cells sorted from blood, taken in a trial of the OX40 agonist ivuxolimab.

The CDR3 sequence: CASSPKGNTEAFF. The CDR3 region has the DNA TGTGCCAGCTCACCAAAGGGAAACACTGAAGCTTTCTTT. The chain carries TRBV18 and TRBJ1-1; D gene uncertain. Germline V CDR1 and CDR2: KGHSH, LQKENI. With 2 bases removed from V and 2 bases from J, the gap between germline ends came to 6 bases. The CDR3 has 13 residues.